These 16 T cell receptor beta chains share one sample of origin, sequenced in a study of post-analysis software for immune sequencing data. The study, taken as a whole, reports: There were roughly 5 TRBV segments more frequent in patients than controls, and TRBV5-6, TRBV5-1 and TRBV20-1 were among them.

For these TCRs, the target antigens are not known. Carried by the TCR beta cDNA libraries were unique molecular identifiers. TCRdb reprocessed the PCR reads via MiXCR and lists one record per CDR3 protein. The sample lists some 890,000 distinct CDR3 sequences; roughly 58% were seen once. The specimen was blood. The receptors stem from a girl between 5 and 17 years old with multiple sclerosis.

This chain links TRBV7-9 with TRBJ2-1, with a tentative D call TRBD2 (7 bases). The V and J ends lost 5 bases and 4 bases respectively, with 18 bases between them. The CDR3 sequence is 16 residues long. The germline V gene has CDR1 SEHNR and CDR2 FQNEAQ (reference sequence). The chain's CDR3 is CASSTYREGNYNEQFF. The CDR3 bases are TGTGCCAGCAGCACGTACAGGGAGGGGAATTACAATGAGCAGTTCTTC.

The chain uses TRBV29-1 and TRBJ2-3, with D perhaps TRBD1 (7 bases). Between the trimmed V and J ends, which lost 5 bases and 0 bases, there was a span of 12 bases. Per the germline V gene, CDR1 is SQVTM and CDR2 is ANQGSEA. CDR3 size: 14 residues. CDR3 DNA: TGCAGCGTTCAACAGGGGACTAGCACAGATACGCAGTATTTT. This codes for CSVQQGTSTDTQYF.

This chain links TRBV20-1 with TRBJ2-1, with 7 bases lining up with TRBD1. Germline assignment: CDR1 DFQATT and CDR2 SNEGSKA (reference sequence). CDR3 length equals 14 residues. Losses at the gene ends were 2 bases for V and 12 bases for J; bases not matched to a gene: 13. The CDR3 spells CSARSPTLQGWQFF. CDR3 in DNA: TGCAGTGCTAGATCACCAACGCTACAGGGGTGGCAGTTCTTC.

The chain uses TRBV19 and TRBJ2-7; D perhaps matches TRBD1 (5 bases). The V and J ends lost 3 bases and 3 bases respectively, with 15 bases between them. In germline, CDR1 is LNHDA, CDR2 SQIVND (reference sequence). The CDR3 extends over 15 amino acids. CDR3 coding DNA: TGTGCCAGTAGTATCCAGGGTTCGTCGGTCTACGAGCAGTACTTC. Translation gives CASSIQGSSVYEQYF. Complete variable domain (other parts from reference TRBV19 and TRBJ2-7): DGGITQSPKYLFRKEGQNVTLSCEQNLNHDAMYWYRQDPGQGLRLIYYSQIVNDFQKGDIAEGYSVSREKKESFPLTVTSAQKNPTAFYLCASSIQGSSVYEQYFGPGTRLTVT.

The V call is TRBV20-1, the J call TRBJ2-1; 8 nucleotides match TRBD2. V dropped 6 bases and J dropped 5; count of bases not matched to a gene: 9. Germline V CDR1 and CDR2: DFQATT, SNEGSKA (reference sequence). This CDR3 contains 14 residues. This CDR3 is CSAGPGGINNEQFF. CDR3 DNA sequence: TGCAGTGCCGGCCCGGGAGGGATCAACAATGAGCAGTTCTTC.

This chain connects TRBV20-1 to TRBJ2-1; either TRBD1 or TRBD2 may fit D (5 bases each). Germline V CDR1 and CDR2: DFQATT, SNEGSKA (reference sequence). The V gene lost 0 bases and the J gene lost 10 bases, with 16 bases spanning the gap. The CDR3 has 14 residues. Written as DNA, the CDR3 is TGCAGTGCTAGAGATCGGGGCGGCCGCCCGGAGCAGTTCTTC. As protein: CSARDRGGRPEQFF.

The chain employs TRBV6-4 and TRBJ2-1, with 11 bases fitting TRBD2. The CDR3 runs to 15 residues. With V trimmed by 6 bases and J by 5 bases, 6 bases remained unmatched. Germline CDR1 MRHNA, CDR2 SNTAGT. The CDR3 nucleotides read TGTGCCAGCAGCCAGACTAGCGGGGACCACAATGAGCAGTTCTTC. Residues: CASSQTSGDHNEQFF.

The chain is built from TRBV4-1 and TRBJ2-5, with D perhaps matching TRBD1 (5 bases). Gene TRBJ1-2 matches the end of the DNA better, so the J call may be wrong. The germline gives CDR1 MGHRA, CDR2 YSYEKL. This CDR3 contains 15 residues. The CDR3 coding sequence is TGCGCCAGCAGATTGGTTGACGGGACGGGAGGCGTCTACACCTTC. Its translation: CASRLVDGTGGVYTF.

This rearrangement joins TRBV12-5 to TRBJ2-5; D unclear. This CDR3 comprises 11 residues. V dropped 2 bases and J dropped 2 bases, with 0 bases sitting between them. CDR1 is LGHNT and CDR2 is FRNRAP in the germline V gene. The CDR3 bases are TGTGCTAGTGGTTTGCAAGAGACCCAGTACTTC. Translation: CASGLQETQYF.

CDR3 in amino acids: CASSLGGLAAYEQYF. The CDR3 DNA follows: TGTGCCAGCAGCTTAGGCGGTCTAGCGGCCTACGAGCAGTACTTC. V usage is TRBV7-9 and J usage is TRBJ2-7; 7 bases are shared with TRBD2. The CDR3 consists of 15 residues. Germline CDR1 is SEHNR and CDR2 is FQNEAQ (reference sequence). J gave up 2 bases and V 1 base, and 5 bases lay outside the gene matches.

V and J are TRBV6-5 and TRBJ1-2; D is perhaps TRBD1 (6 bases). Trimming left V 2 bases short and J 2 bases short, with 9 bases between. CDR1 and CDR2 (germline): MNHEY, SVGAGI. The CDR3 is 14 amino acids. CDR3 region: CASSYGQGNYGYTF. The CDR3 DNA is TGTGCCAGCAGTTACGGGCAGGGGAACTATGGCTACACCTTC.

The chain has TRBV5-6 and TRBJ2-3, with D unclear. This CDR3 is 16 amino acids long. Per the germline V gene, CDR1 is SGHDT and CDR2 is YYEEEE. V was trimmed by 1 base and J by 4 bases, leaving 16 bases between them. CDR3 in amino acids: CASSLMSAVSADTQYF. CDR3 nucleotides: TGTGCCAGCAGCTTGATGAGTGCGGTCAGCGCAGATACGCAGTATTTT.

Only a few counts were recorded for this clonotype. The chain is built from TRBV5-1 and TRBJ2-3, with 10 bases lining up with TRBD2. The trim removed 2 bases at V and 5 bases at J, leaving 5 bases unmatched. The CDR3 runs 15 residues. CDR1 and CDR2 from the germline V gene are SGHRS and YFSETQ. CDR3 protein: CASSFMLAGVDTQYF. The CDR3 DNA reads TGCGCCAGCAGCTTTATGCTAGCGGGAGTAGATACGCAGTATTTT.

This chain connects TRBV4-1 to TRBJ1-2; D may be TRBD1 (5 bases). The CDR3 runs to 15 residues. The germline CDR1 and CDR2 sequences are MGHRA and YSYEKL. V was pared by 0 bases and J by 7 bases, with 15 bases between. The CDR3: CASSQDEGLGGGYTF. CDR3 DNA: TGCGCCAGCAGCCAAGATGAGGGACTTGGGGGTGGCTACACCTTC.

V and J are TRBV20-1 and TRBJ2-1; 8 bases fit TRBD2. J gave up 6 bases and V 6 bases, and 16 bases lay outside the gene matches. Germline V gene lookup returns CDR1 DFQATT and CDR2 SNEGSKA (reference sequence). CDR3 length: 16 residues. CDR3 sequence: CSAETGGLGPPNEQFF. CDR3 sequence (DNA): TGCAGTGCCGAAACGGGGGGGCTGGGGCCGCCCAATGAGCAGTTCTTC.

The gene calls are TRBV20-1 and TRBJ2-1; 13 nucleotides match TRBD2. The germline V gene encodes CDR1 DFQATT and CDR2 SNEGSKA (reference sequence). Losses at the gene ends were 5 bases for V and 4 bases for J; bases not matched to a gene: 5. The CDR3 is 15 residues long. The CDR3 sequence: CSAGTSGRVYNEQFF. CDR3 nucleotide sequence: TGCAGTGCTGGTACTAGCGGGAGGGTTTACAATGAGCAGTTCTTC.